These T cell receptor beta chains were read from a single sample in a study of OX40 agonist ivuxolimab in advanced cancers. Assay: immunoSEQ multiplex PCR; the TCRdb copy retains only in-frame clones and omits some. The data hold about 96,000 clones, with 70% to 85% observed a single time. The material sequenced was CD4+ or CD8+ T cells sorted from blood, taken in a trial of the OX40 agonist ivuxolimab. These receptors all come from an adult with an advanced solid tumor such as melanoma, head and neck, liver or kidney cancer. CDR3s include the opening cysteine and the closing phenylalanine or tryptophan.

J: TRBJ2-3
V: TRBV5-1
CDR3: CASSLRQADTQYF

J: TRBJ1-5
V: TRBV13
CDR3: CASSLGTGSNQPQHF

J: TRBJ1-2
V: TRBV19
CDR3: CASSWGQGLPYGYTF

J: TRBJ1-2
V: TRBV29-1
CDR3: CSVEGRVYDYGYTF

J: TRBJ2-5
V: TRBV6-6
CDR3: CASSRLAGQVTQYF

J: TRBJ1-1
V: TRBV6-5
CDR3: CASKLDGGFTLEAFF

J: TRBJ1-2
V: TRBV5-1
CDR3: CASSPQGRGFLDYGYTF

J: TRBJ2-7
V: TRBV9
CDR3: CASSVRDSPSYEQYF

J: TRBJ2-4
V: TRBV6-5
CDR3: CASPGVAKNIQYF

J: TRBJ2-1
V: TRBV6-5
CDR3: CASSYSGSLPYNEQFF

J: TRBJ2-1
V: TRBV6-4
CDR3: CASRKSGGAVDEQFF

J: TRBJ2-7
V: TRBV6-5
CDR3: CASSYRGSDEQYF

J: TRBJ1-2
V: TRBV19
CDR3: CASTPNRFRTGTAYGYTF

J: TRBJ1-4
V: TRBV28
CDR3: CASSPGGVGEKLFF

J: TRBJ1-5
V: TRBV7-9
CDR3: CASSLAPASEPQHF

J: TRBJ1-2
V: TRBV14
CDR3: CASSLDGSNRGYTF

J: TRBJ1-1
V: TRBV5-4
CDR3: CASSLAVNTEAFF

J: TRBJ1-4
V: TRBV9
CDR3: CASSQDSAEKLFF

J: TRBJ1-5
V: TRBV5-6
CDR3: CASSLGQGRQPQHF

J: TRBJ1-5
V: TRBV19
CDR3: CASSSGSGAQPQHF

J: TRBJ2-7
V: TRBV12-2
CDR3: CASRCAGPHYEQYF

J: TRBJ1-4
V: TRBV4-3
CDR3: CASSQASATNEKLFF

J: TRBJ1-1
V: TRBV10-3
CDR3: CAISEGGWTEAFF

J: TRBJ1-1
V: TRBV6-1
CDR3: CASTGRGVVDTEAFF